These T cell receptor beta chains were read from a single sample in a study of control samples from healthy donors and cancer patients. This table comes from immunoSEQ multiplex PCR, and its TCRdb copy is limited to in-frame clones, with some not included. This sample carries tens of thousands of clones, approximately 94% of them seen once, and the ten largest clones take about 1.3%. The specimen was PBMCs. These receptors all come from a middle-aged woman with lung cancer. Both conserved end residues are part of each CDR3. The order of the fields is V gene, clone size, J gene, D gene, CDR3 protein, CDR3 DNA. The D gene is left open where the match is weak. The size entry is marked missing in some rows and otherwise reads once, few, many or a size class.

>TRBV10-3|-|TRBJ1-1|-
CAISVSENTEAFF
TGTGCCATCAGTGTTTCCGAGAACACTGAAGCTTTCTTT
>TRBV2|once|TRBJ1-2|-
CASRLVGHGYTF
TGTGCCAGCAGATTAGTTGGGCACGGCTACACCTTC
>TRBV9|once|TRBJ1-2|-
CASSVGVGTVQNYGYTF
TGTGCCAGCAGCGTAGGAGTTGGGACGGTGCAGAACTATGGCTACACCTTC
>TRBV6-4|-|TRBJ2-3|-
CASSQILVVGTGTTDTQYF
TGTGCCAGCAGCCAAATACTAGTAGTAGGGACTGGGACCACAGATACGCAGTATTTT
>TRBV4-2|-|TRBJ2-7|-
CASSQGINYEQYF
TGTGCCAGCAGCCAGGGGATTAATTACGAGCAGTACTTC
>TRBV7-9|-|TRBJ1-2|-
CASSPSPPGNRIYGYTF
TGTGCCAGCAGCCCCAGTCCCCCCGGTAATCGGATCTATGGCTACACCTTC
>TRBV10-3|once|TRBJ2-3|-
CATSTGPPTDTQYF
TGTGCCACCTCTACGGGCCCGCCCACAGATACGCAGTATTTT
>TRBV7-8|-|TRBJ2-2|-
CASSLGPSLNTGELFF
TGTGCCAGCAGCTTAGGGCCGAGCCTGAACACCGGGGAGCTGTTTTTT
>TRBV28|-|TRBJ1-1|-
CASRVNTEAFF
TGTGCCAGCAGAGTTAACACTGAAGCTTTCTTT
>TRBV19|-|TRBJ2-7|-
CASSIADPYEQYF
TGTGCCAGTAGTATAGCTGACCCTTACGAGCAGTACTTC
>TRBV11-2|-|TRBJ1-1|-
CASSFGGGSEAFF
TGTGCCAGCAGCTTCGGGGGAGGTTCGGAAGCTTTCTTT
>TRBV11-2|-|TRBJ1-2|TRBD1
CASRRGQGFGGYTF
TGTGCCAGCAGACGGGGACAGGGCTTTGGTGGCTACACCTTC
>TRBV7-9|-|TRBJ2-1|TRBD2
CASSLQAGPEQFF
TGTGCCAGCAGCTTACAAGCGGGGCCGGAGCAGTTCTTC
>TRBV29-1|-|TRBJ2-1|TRBD2
CSSGGDLSYNEQFF
TGCAGCTCGGGGGGGGACCTTTCCTACAATGAGCAGTTCTTC
>TRBV15|-|TRBJ1-2|-
CATSRGTVGNTF
TGTGCCACCAGCAGAGGGACAGTTGGGAACACCTTC
>TRBV28|-|TRBJ1-5|TRBD1
CASSTGQEGQPQHF
TGTGCCAGCAGTACGGGACAGGAGGGTCAGCCCCAGCATTTT
>TRBV6-1|-|TRBJ1-5|-
CASSDEGVVGGNQPQHF
TGTGCCAGCAGTGACGAAGGGGTAGTGGGCGGCAATCAGCCCCAGCATTTT
>TRBV2|-|TRBJ2-7|-
CASRVQGSTYEQYF
TGTGCCAGCAGAGTCCAGGGGAGCACCTACGAGCAGTACTTC
>TRBV6-5|-|TRBJ1-1|-
CASSYGGRVTEAFF
TGTGCCAGCAGTTACGGAGGCCGTGTCACTGAAGCTTTCTTT
>TRBV11-3|few|TRBJ2-1|-
CASSLGGVSYNEQFF
TGTGCCAGCAGCTTAGGTGGGGTCTCCTACAATGAGCAGTTCTTC
>TRBV7-9|-|TRBJ1-1|-
CASSYGGQNTEAFF
TGTGCCAGCAGCTATGGAGGCCAGAACACTGAAGCTTTCTTT
>TRBV18|-|TRBJ1-2|TRBD1
CASSPASTGDYGYTF
TGTGCCAGCTCACCCGCCTCGACAGGGGACTATGGCTACACCTTC
>TRBV27|-|TRBJ2-7|-
CASSPGGTGSYEQYF
TGTGCCAGCAGCCCGGGGGGGACAGGGTCCTACGAGCAGTACTTC
>TRBV10-1|-|TRBJ2-7|TRBD1
CASSESARTGRVEQYF
TGCGCCAGCAGTGAGTCAGCGCGGACAGGGCGGGTCGAGCAGTACTTC
>TRBV25-1|-|TRBJ2-5|-
CASSRTGSGVTQYF
TGTGCCAGCAGTCGGACCGGATCTGGGGTGACCCAGTACTTC
>TRBV6-1|-|TRBJ2-2|-
CASRQGSNTGELFF
TGTGCCAGCAGACAGGGCTCGAACACCGGGGAGCTGTTTTTT
>TRBV13|-|TRBJ2-1|TRBD1
CASSPDRGYYNEQFF
TGTGCCAGCAGCCCGGACAGGGGGTACTACAATGAGCAGTTCTTC
>TRBV4-1|-|TRBJ2-3|-
CASSQAGGTSPTDTQYF
TGCGCCAGCAGCCAAGCCGGGGGAACTAGCCCCACAGATACGCAGTATTTT
>TRBV5-1|-|TRBJ1-2|-
CASTPQGADYGYTF
TGCGCCAGCACCCCTCAAGGGGCGGACTATGGCTACACCTTC
>TRBV7-7|once|TRBJ2-7|-
CASSFGEEYEQYF
TGTGCTAGCAGTTTTGGGGAAGAGTACGAGCAGTACTTC
>TRBV10-2|-|TRBJ2-5|TRBD2
CASSEAGLQETQYF
TGCGCCAGCAGTGAAGCGGGGCTCCAAGAGACCCAGTACTTC
>TRBV6-5|-|TRBJ2-3|TRBD1
CASSRGTGNTDTQYF
TGTGCCAGCAGCAGAGGGACAGGGAACACAGATACGCAGTATTTT
>TRBV3-1/TRBV3-2|once|TRBJ2-4|-
CASSQFLYSTGQGAKNIQYF
TGTGCCAGCAGCCAGTTTCTGTACTCTACTGGGCAGGGGGCCAAAAACATTCAGTACTTC
>TRBV3-1/TRBV3-2|-|TRBJ1-1|-
CASMKEQGWMTEAFF
TGTGCCAGCATGAAGGAGCAGGGGTGGATGACTGAAGCTTTCTTT
>TRBV25-1|-|TRBJ1-6|-
CASSEYRNSPLHF
TGTGCCAGCAGTGAATACAGGAATTCACCCCTCCACTTT
>TRBV2|-|TRBJ1-2|-
CASSVGSDYGYTF
TGTGCCAGCAGTGTTGGGTCTGACTATGGCTACACCTTC
>TRBV7-8|-|TRBJ2-2|-
CASSLDSQLNTGELFF
TGTGCCAGCAGCTTAGACTCACAACTAAACACCGGGGAGCTGTTTTTT
>TRBV18|once|TRBJ2-6|-
CASLRSGANVLTF
TGTGCCAGCCTCCGCTCCGGGGCCAACGTCCTGACTTTC
>TRBV7-8|-|TRBJ1-2|-
CASSSTRDSYGYTF
TGTGCCAGCAGCTCCACCAGAGATTCCTATGGCTACACCTTC
>TRBV15|-|TRBJ1-2|-
CATSFRPPDGYTF
TGTGCCACCAGCTTCCGCCCCCCGGATGGCTACACCTTC
>TRBV19|-|TRBJ1-5|-
CASRGGTRRDGSQHF
TGTGCCAGTAGGGGCGGGACCAGGCGGGACGGGTCCCAGCATTTT
>TRBV7-9|-|TRBJ2-5|-
CASSSLRGTQETQYF
TGTGCCAGCAGCTCCCTCCGGGGGACCCAAGAGACCCAGTACTTC
>TRBV5-6|-|TRBJ1-1|-
CASSFGGTEAFF
TGTGCCAGCAGCTTCGGGGGGACTGAAGCTTTCTTT
>TRBV28|-|TRBJ2-5|-
CASSLETQYF
TGTGCCAGCAGTTTAGAGACCCAGTACTTC
>TRBV7-9|-|TRBJ1-4|-
CASSLSGRDENEKLFF
TGTGCCAGCAGCTTATCGGGGCGGGACGAGAATGAAAAACTGTTTTTT
>TRBV7-7|-|TRBJ2-7|TRBD2
CASSFSAVVSGAYEQYF
TGTGCTAGCAGCTTCTCCGCCGTTGTAAGCGGGGCCTACGAGCAGTACTTC
>TRBV27|once|TRBJ1-1|-
CASSLKSYTEAFF
TGTGCCAGCAGTTTAAAAAGTTACACTGAAGCTTTCTTT
>TRBV6-5|-|TRBJ1-3|-
CASSPRTSGNTIYF
TGTGCCAGCAGTCCTAGGACCTCTGGAAACACCATATATTTT
>TRBV5-5|-|TRBJ1-2|TRBD1
CASSEQGVYGYTF
TGTGCCAGCAGCGAACAGGGGGTGTATGGCTACACCTTC
>TRBV19|-|TRBJ1-5|-
CASRRREVNQPQHF
TGTGCCAGTAGAAGGCGGGAAGTCAATCAGCCCCAGCATTTT
>TRBV9|-|TRBJ1-4|-
CASSTSLSTNEKLFF
TGTGCCAGCAGCACTTCACTTTCAACTAATGAAAAACTGTTTTTT
>TRBV6-5|-|TRBJ1-4|-
CASSRGEANEKLFF
TGTGCCAGCAGCCGTGGGGAGGCAAATGAAAAACTGTTTTTT
>TRBV3-1/TRBV3-2|-|TRBJ2-2|-
CASSPLSTAGELFF
TGTGCCAGCAGCCCACTCAGTACGGCCGGGGAGCTGTTTTTT
>TRBV6-5|-|TRBJ1-1|TRBD1
CASGTQGAYTEAFF
TGTGCCAGCGGGACTCAGGGGGCCTACACTGAAGCTTTCTTT
>TRBV5-4|-|TRBJ1-2|TRBD1
CASRPGTDNYGYTF
TGTGCCAGCAGGCCCGGGACAGACAACTATGGCTACACCTTC